This T cell receptor beta chain was identified during a study of a mutant IDH1 vaccine in newly diagnosed glioma. The overall study: Vaccination was launched 4-6 weeks after radiotherapy alone, or with temozolomide cycles. Patients got radiotherapy, temozolomide, or both beforehand, and most got both.

Assay used: immunoSEQ multiplex PCR; TCRdb lists only in-frame clones, some missing. The sample has some 36,000 clones, roughly 79% seen once. As to time point: week 5, during vaccination. Mutant IDH1 20-mer peptide, at 300 ug, made up each vaccine dose, with topical imiquimod. Study-level findings and limits: Apparently unrelated to pseudoprogression were changes in the top peripheral T cell clonotypes. Across multiple MHC alleles, around 92% of patients had vaccine-induced responses.

With respect to this clone: Antigen specificity is unknown.

With 10 bases removed from V and 0 bases from J, the gap between germline ends came to 8 bases. In germline, CDR1 is SEHNR, CDR2 FQNEAQ (reference sequence). This CDR3 comprises 12 residues. This sequence was found in a man aged 45-65 years with glioma. The V and J genes are TRBV7-9 and TRBJ2-3; D gene ambiguous. Sample: PBMCs, taken from a glioma patient whose treatment included an IDH1 peptide vaccine. As DNA, the CDR3 is TGTGCCACTTTAAAGAGCACAGATACGCAGTATTTT. Translating gives CATLKSTDTQYF.